The 29 T cell receptor beta chains listed next were all sequenced from one sample in a study of cytomegalovirus exposure and HLA in healthy donors. The PCR was carried out with 60 Vbeta primers and 13 Jbeta primers. Here immunoSEQ multiplex PCR was the method, and the copy in TCRdb shows in-frame clones only, minus some. The sample shows about 120,000 clones, roughly 78% of them seen only once. The source material was PBMCs. These receptor sequences come from a man aged 30 to 39 in good health and CMV-seropositive.

Written as DNA, the CDR3 is TGTGCCAGCAGCCCAAACAGGGGTCTCTACGAGCAGTACTTC. It encodes CASSPNRGLYEQYF. This chain connects TRBV6-5 to TRBJ2-7, with 7 positions matching TRBD1. The J segment lost 3 bases and the V segment lost 6 bases, leaving 8 bases of the junction unmatched. CDR1 and CDR2 from the germline V gene are MNHEY and SVGAGI. The CDR3 covers 14 residues.

This clone was seen a few times. The chain links TRBV5-1 to TRBJ1-2; D perhaps matches TRBD1 (5 bases). This CDR3 has 13 residues. In germline, CDR1 is SGHRS, CDR2 YFSETQ. The germline V and J ends were trimmed by 5 bases and 0 bases, with 8 bases remaining between them. The chain's CDR3 is CASSPTANYGYTF. The CDR3 DNA sequence: TGCGCCAGCAGTCCGACAGCTAACTATGGCTACACCTTC.

The sample holds one count of this clone. J is TRBJ1-4 and V is TRBV7-9; TRBD1 agrees at 7 bases. The trim removed 4 bases at V and 8 bases at J, leaving 7 bases unmatched. Germline values: CDR1 SEHNR, CDR2 FQNEAQ (reference sequence). The CDR3 loop spans 14 amino acids. CDR3 region: CASSWTGNWEKLFF. In DNA form, the CDR3 reads TGTGCCAGCAGCTGGACAGGCAACTGGGAAAAACTGTTTTTT. Full variable domain (outside the CDR3, taken from reference TRBV7-9 and TRBJ1-4): DTGVSQNPRHKITKRGQNVTFRCDPISEHNRLYWYRQTLGQGPEFLTYFQNEAQLEKSRLLSDRFSAERPKGSFSTLEIQRTEQGDSAMYLCASSWTGNWEKLFFGSGTQLSVL.

V gene TRBV5-6 combines with J gene TRBJ1-2, with 7 bases aligning to TRBD1. The germline V gene has CDR1 SGHDT and CDR2 YYEEEE. This CDR3 has 14 amino acids. The ends lost 4 bases at V and 5 bases at J; junction bases unmatched: 8. CDR3 loop: CASSPDRTLYGYTF. The DNA for the CDR3 is TGTGCCAGCAGCCCGGACAGGACCCTTTATGGCTACACCTTC.

The rearrangement uses TRBV5-1 and TRBJ2-2; possible D gene TRBD1, 5 bases. Trimming stripped 7 bases from V and 0 bases from J, with 13 bases between. The CDR3 consists of 15 residues. The germline gives CDR1 SGHRS, CDR2 YFSETQ. Written as DNA, the CDR3 is TGCGCCAGCGGGGTAGGGGCTCCGAACACCGGGGAGCTGTTTTTT. Translating gives CASGVGAPNTGELFF.

This rearrangement joins TRBV7-2 to TRBJ2-3, with TRBD2 matching over 8 bases. There are 16 residues in the CDR3. The ends lost 1 base at V and 1 base at J; junction bases unmatched: 4. CDR1 and CDR2 from the germline V gene are SGHTA and FQGNSA. The CDR3 loop reads CASSLEGRGGTDTQYF. DNA of the CDR3: TGTGCCAGCAGCTTAGAAGGGCGGGGGGGCACAGATACGCAGTATTTT.

The gene calls are TRBV9 and TRBJ1-6; D might be TRBD1 (6 bases). In germline, CDR1 is SGDLS, CDR2 YYNGEE. The CDR3 contains 16 residues. Trimming cost V 4 bases and J 9 bases, with 20 bases left between them. CDR3 amino acids: CASSRGTGTMFSPLHF. CDR3 in DNA: TGTGCCAGCAGCAGAGGAACAGGGACGATGTTTTCACCCCTCCACTTT. The full variable domain, with the rest looked up from reference TRBV9 and TRBJ1-6, is DSGVTQTPKHLITATGQRVTLRCSPRSGDLSVYWYQQSLDQGLQFLIQYYNGEERAKGNILERFSAQQFPDLHSELNLSSLELGDSALYFCASSRGTGTMFSPLHFGNGTRLTVT.

The CDR3 bases are TGCGCCAGCAGCCAAGATTTGGGAGACAGGGAAAGTGGTCCCTCCTGGACCGGGGAGCTGTTTTTT. Translated, it gives CASSQDLGDRESGPSWTGELFF. V is TRBV4-1 and J is TRBJ2-2; 7 bases match TRBD1. V shed 0 bases and J 5 bases; nucleotides not matched to a gene: 24. The germline V gene has CDR1 MGHRA and CDR2 YSYEKL. The CDR3 totals 22 residues.

The chain carries TRBV5-1 and TRBJ1-2; 7 bases are shared with TRBD1. V shed 1 base and J 3 bases; nucleotides not matched to a gene: 3. CDR1 and CDR2 (germline): SGHRS, YFSETQ. This CDR3 is 14 amino acids long. In DNA form, the CDR3 reads TGCGCCAGCAGCTTGTACAGGGGAGACTATGGCTACACCTTC. Its translation: CASSLYRGDYGYTF.

This clone has just a few counts. The J gene is TRBJ2-5, the V gene TRBV5-1; TRBD2 matches 8 bases. The assigned J gene may be wrong: the sequence end matches TRBJ2-7 better. The CDR3 covers 17 residues. Germline CDR1 is SGHRS and CDR2 is YFSETQ. The CDR3 protein is CASSYPREGGVSYEQYF. DNA of the CDR3: TGCGCCAGCAGCTACCCCCGGGAGGGTGGGGTCTCCTACGAGCAGTACTTC.

The gene calls are TRBV14 and TRBJ1-1; 7 nucleotides match TRBD1. Losses at the gene ends were 5 bases for V and 5 bases for J; bases not matched to a gene: 11. Germline-derived CDR1 and CDR2 are SGHDN and FVKESK. The CDR3 contains 15 residues. The DNA for the CDR3 is TGTGCCAGCAGCTCCGTACAGGGGCTAGAAACTGAAGCTTTCTTT. Amino acids: CASSSVQGLETEAFF.

V gene TRBV30 combines with J gene TRBJ1-2; D call uncertain. V lost 1 base, J lost 2 bases, and 8 bases lay in between. CDR3 length: 13 residues. Germline lookup yields CDR1 GTSNPN and CDR2 SVGIG (reference sequence). CDR3: CAWSEHRNYGYTF. The CDR3, as DNA: TGTGCCTGGAGTGAACATCGAAACTATGGCTACACCTTC.

This clone has only one observation. This chain connects TRBV10-3 to TRBJ1-1; no firm D call. CDR3 size: 13 residues. Per the germline V gene, CDR1 is ENHRY and CDR2 is SYGVKD. Trimming left V 4 bases short and J 1 base short, with 7 bases between. CDR3 amino acids: CAISASANTEAFF. The CDR3 DNA sequence: TGTGCCATCAGTGCCAGCGCGAACACTGAAGCTTTCTTT.

The chain employs TRBV14 and TRBJ2-5, with D tentatively TRBD1 (6 bases). Germline loops: CDR1 SGHDN, CDR2 FVKESK. CDR3 length equals 15 residues. Trimming cost V 3 bases and J 5 bases, with 16 bases left between them. The CDR3 DNA is TGTGCCAGCAGCCACTTTCCACAGGGCCAGGAGACCCAGTACTTC. Translated, it gives CASSHFPQGQETQYF.

V gene TRBV12-5 combines with J gene TRBJ1-2; no definite D call. V was shortened by 2 bases and J by 5 bases, with 6 bases between the two germline ends. The germline gives CDR1 LGHNT, CDR2 FRNRAP. The CDR3 has 12 amino acids. The DNA of the CDR3 is TGTGCTAGTGGTTTGCCGGGTTATGGCTACACCTTC. This gives the protein CASGLPGYGYTF. Combining the CDR3 with reference TRBV12-5 and TRBJ1-2 gives the whole variable domain DARVTQTPRHKVTEMGQEVTMRCQPILGHNTVFWYRQTMMQGLELLAYFRNRAPLDDSGMPKDRFSAEMPDATLATLKIQPSEPRDSAVYFCASGLPGYGYTFGSGTRLTVV.

This clone has a single count. The chain couples TRBV10-3 to TRBJ2-3; 7 bases are shared with TRBD2. Germline CDR1 ENHRY, CDR2 SYGVKD. This CDR3 has 14 residues. Trimming removed 6 bases from V and 6 bases from J; junction bases left unmatched: 9. The CDR3 loop reads CAIRSGATADTQYF. DNA of the CDR3: TGTGCCATCAGAAGCGGGGCCACGGCGGATACGCAGTATTTT.

Notes on this clone: Other nucleotide sequences from this sample produce the same CDR3. The V call is TRBV5-6, the J call TRBJ1-1, with unresolved D. V lost 7 bases, J lost 1 base, and 11 bases lay in between. This CDR3 contains 13 residues. CDR1 is SGHDT, CDR2 YYEEEE, per germline. CDR3 bases: TGTGCCAGCTCGCCCACGGGGAACACTGAAGCTTTCTTT. Encoded protein: CASSPTGNTEAFF.

The gene calls are TRBV13 and TRBJ2-7; 7 bases map to TRBD2. J gave up 0 bases and V 5 bases, and 7 bases lay outside the gene matches. This CDR3 is 15 amino acids long. Germline V CDR1 and CDR2: PRHDT, FYEKMQ (reference sequence). CDR3 sequence: CASSPGGAVSYEQYF. The DNA of the CDR3 is TGTGCCAGCAGCCCGGGGGGAGCGGTCTCCTACGAGCAGTACTTC.

The CDR3 nucleotides read TGTGCCAGCAGTTATGGGAGAACCACTGAAGCTTTCTTT. It specifies CASSYGRTTEAFF. The chain employs TRBV6-5 and TRBJ1-1; D not resolved. This CDR3 contains 13 residues. The V end lost 3 bases, the J end lost 4 bases, and 9 bases lay between the germline ends. From germline, CDR1 is MNHEY and CDR2 SVGAGI.

The chain uses TRBV7-3 and TRBJ2-3; possible D gene TRBD2, 6 bases. This CDR3 region has 14 residues. V lost 3 bases, J lost 6 bases, and 13 bases lay in between. Germline V gene sequence: CDR1 SGHTA, CDR2 FQGTGA. CDR3 in DNA: TGTGCCAGCAGCTTCATGGGGGGTGCGGATACGCAGTATTTT. Translating gives CASSFMGGADTQYF.

The chain is built from TRBV7-9 and TRBJ2-3; the D gene is possibly TRBD1 (6 bases). Germline CDR1 SEHNR, CDR2 FQNEAQ (reference sequence). With 3 bases removed from V and 3 bases from J, the gap between germline ends came to 10 bases. CDR3 length equals 14 residues. The CDR3: CASSFQGFTDTQYF. The DNA for the CDR3 is TGTGCCAGCAGCTTTCAGGGGTTTACAGATACGCAGTATTTT.

This clone was counted between two and nine times. The V gene is TRBV27, the J gene TRBJ1-2; 9 bases match TRBD1. J was trimmed by 7 bases and V by 4 bases; bases with no gene match: 13. The CDR3 totals 16 residues. Germline CDR1 and CDR2: MNHEY and SMNVEV (reference sequence). CDR3 loop: CASSWGPRTGVGGYTF. CDR3 coding DNA: TGTGCCAGCAGTTGGGGGCCCCGGACAGGGGTTGGTGGCTACACCTTC.

CDR3 loop: CASSLARSEPNYGYTF. Here the CDR3 DNA reads TGTGCCAGCAGCTTGGCCCGGAGCGAGCCTAACTATGGCTACACCTTC. The chain links TRBV5-6 to TRBJ1-2; D gene unclear. The CDR3 runs to 16 residues. With 0 bases removed from V and 0 bases from J, the gap between germline ends came to 12 bases. CDR1 and CDR2 (germline): SGHDT, YYEEEE.

This chain joins TRBV27 and TRBJ2-1; 7 bases fit TRBD1. Germline CDR1 MNHEY, CDR2 SMNVEV (reference sequence). After removal of 0 bases from V and 7 bases from J, the junction contained 3 bases not matched to a gene. The CDR3 contains 14 residues. This CDR3 reads CASSLSKGANEQFF. DNA for the CDR3: TGTGCCAGCAGTTTATCTAAGGGGGCGAATGAGCAGTTCTTC.

The chain links TRBV6-1 to TRBJ2-3; D call uncertain. V lost 0 bases and J 5 bases, leaving 9 bases between the germline ends. The CDR3 totals 14 residues. In germline, CDR1 is MNHNS, CDR2 SASEGT. CDR3 sequence (DNA): TGTGCCAGCAGTGAAGCCTCCAGTGGAGATACGCAGTATTTT. It yields the protein CASSEASSGDTQYF.

The rearrangement uses TRBV9 and TRBJ1-2; 7 nucleotides align to TRBD1. CDR3 length: 14 residues. The V gene's germline CDR1 is SGDLS and CDR2 YYNGEE. The V gene end was trimmed by 4 bases and the J gene end by 4 bases; junction bases not matched to a gene: 7. This chain's CDR3 is CASSPGQTIYGYTF. The CDR3 nucleotides read TGTGCCAGCAGCCCGGGACAGACGATCTATGGCTACACCTTC.

The chain couples TRBV4-1 to TRBJ2-6, with 14 bases that match TRBD2. CDR1 is MGHRA and CDR2 is YSYEKL in the germline V gene. The V segment lost 4 bases and the J segment 4 bases; nucleotides outside the gene matches: 6. This CDR3 comprises 18 residues. This chain's CDR3 is CASSRRLAGGLGANVLTF. The DNA of the CDR3 is TGCGCCAGCAGCCGACGACTAGCGGGGGGGCTCGGGGCCAACGTCCTGACTTTC.

The chain employs TRBV5-1 and TRBJ1-3; 7 nucleotides agree with TRBD1. V lost 4 bases, J lost 0 bases, and 4 bases stayed unmatched. In germline, CDR1 is SGHRS, CDR2 YFSETQ. The CDR3 consists of 15 residues. The CDR3 nucleotides are TGCGCCAGCAGCGTCACAGGGGACTCTGGAAACACCATATATTTT. Translated, it gives CASSVTGDSGNTIYF.

This clone occurred a few times. The chain employs TRBV6-6 and TRBJ1-3; TRBD1 aligns across 11 bases. The CDR3 sequence is 16 residues long. Per germline, CDR1 MNHNY and CDR2 SVGAGI (reference sequence). V lost 6 bases to trimming and J lost 4 bases; unmatched junction nucleotides: 8. The DNA for the CDR3 is TGTGCCAGCAGATCCGGGACAGGGGGGCTCGGAAACACCATATATTTT. This encodes CASRSGTGGLGNTIYF.